This entry lists 13 T cell receptor beta chains sequenced from one sample in a study of CD8 T cells in Susac syndrome. RNA in amounts of roughly 0.45 to 1 ug was reverse transcribed with random hexamers. TCRdb called the immunoSEQ multiplex PCR reads again in MiXCR, with one record for every CDR3 protein. The repertoire includes 150,000 to 200,000 distinct CDR3 sequences, roughly nine tenths of them detected once, and 0.085% to 0.09% sits in the top ten. Sequencing was done on a sample of CD4+ T cells from PBMCs. These TCRs come from a human donor with Susac syndrome.

The sample holds a few counts of this clonotype. The CDR3 spells CASSPGQGRQPQHF. The CDR3 nucleotides read TGTGCCAGCAGTCCTGGACAGGGGCGACAGCCCCAGCATTTT. The V gene is TRBV12-3 or TRBV12-4, the J gene TRBJ1-5; 9 bases are shared with TRBD1. CDR3 length: 14 amino acids. Losses at the gene ends were 5 bases for V and 7 bases for J; bases not matched to a gene: 6.

The chain couples TRBV12-3 or TRBV12-4 to TRBJ2-5; the match to TRBD2 covers 10 bases. CDR3 length equals 14 residues. V lost 6 bases and J lost 7; bases outside the gene matches: 8. The CDR3 is CASSASGSGGTQYF. The CDR3 DNA sequence: TGTGCCAGCAGCGCTAGCGGGAGCGGTGGGACCCAGTACTTC.

The gene calls are TRBV2 and TRBJ2-4; 9 nucleotides match TRBD1. The germline V gene has CDR1 SNHLY and CDR2 FYNNEI. V dropped 7 bases and J dropped 4; count of bases not matched to a gene: 11. This CDR3 comprises 16 residues. The CDR3: CASMRDRVDEKNIQYF. The DNA of the CDR3 is TGTGCCAGCATGCGGGACAGGGTGGATGAGAAAAACATTCAGTACTTC.

V gene TRBV6-2 or TRBV6-3 combines with J gene TRBJ1-2; D uncertain. Germline V gene sequence: CDR1 MNHEY, CDR2 SVGEGT. The CDR3 sequence is 14 residues long. V lost 5 bases, J lost 4 bases, and 14 bases lay in between. CDR3 in amino acids: CASSHGMAAYGYTF. The CDR3 coding sequence is TGTGCCAGCAGTCACGGGATGGCAGCCTATGGCTACACCTTC.

V usage is TRBV10-3 and J usage is TRBJ2-3; 10 bases fit TRBD2. The germline V gene has CDR1 ENHRY and CDR2 SYGVKD. The CDR3 runs 16 residues. The V gene end was trimmed by 6 bases and the J gene end by 2 bases; junction bases not matched to a gene: 8. CDR3 loop: CAISPLAGAFTDTQYF. CDR3 coding DNA: TGTGCCATCAGCCCCCTAGCGGGGGCCTTCACAGATACGCAGTATTTT.

V usage is TRBV18 and J usage is TRBJ1-1; maybe TRBD1 (6 bases). V shed 5 bases and J shed 8 bases, with 15 bases lying between them. Germline V CDR1 and CDR2: KGHSH, LQKENI. The CDR3 totals 13 residues. CDR3: CASSTYRAPEAFF. As DNA, the CDR3 is TGTGCCAGCTCAACCTACAGGGCCCCCGAAGCTTTCTTT.

The chain combines TRBV11-2 with TRBJ2-7, with TRBD2 matching over 9 bases. Germline lookup yields CDR1 SGHAT and CDR2 FQNNGV. The CDR3 is 15 residues long. Germline trimming cut 0 bases from V and 4 bases from J; bases unmatched to any gene: 4. CDR3 sequence reads: CASSLESGGPYEQYF. The CDR3 bases are TGTGCCAGCAGCTTAGAAAGCGGGGGGCCGTACGAGCAGTACTTC.

The chain couples TRBV6-1 to TRBJ1-2; 12 bases map to TRBD1. With V trimmed by 7 bases and J by 4 bases, 10 bases remained unmatched. CDR1 and CDR2 (germline): MNHNS, SASEGT. The CDR3 runs to 16 residues. The CDR3 region is CASTTGTGGGGYGYTF. The CDR3 DNA sequence: TGTGCCAGCACCACAGGGACAGGGGGCGGAGGCTATGGCTACACCTTC.

The chain recombines TRBV19 with TRBJ2-3, with 7 bases lining up with TRBD1. After removal of 4 bases from V and 8 bases from J, the junction contained 9 bases not matched to a gene. This CDR3 spans 14 amino acids. Germline V gene lookup returns CDR1 LNHDA and CDR2 SQIVND (reference sequence). In DNA form, the CDR3 reads TGTGCCAGTAGTAACGGACAGGATCCAGTTACGCAGTATTTT. It translates to CASSNGQDPVTQYF.

A single count supports this clonotype. V usage is TRBV6-5 and J usage is TRBJ2-7; no firm D call. V was clipped by 2 bases and J by 7 bases, with 6 bases between them. The CDR3 is 11 amino acids. The germline V gene has CDR1 MNHEY and CDR2 SVGAGI. CDR3 sequence: CASSYEGEQYF. The CDR3 coding sequence is TGTGCCAGCAGTTACGAAGGGGAGCAGTACTTC.

V and J are TRBV28 and TRBJ2-1, with 16 nucleotides matching TRBD2. In germline, CDR1 is MDHEN, CDR2 SYDVKM. CDR3 length: 18 residues. The J segment lost 2 bases and the V segment lost 7 bases, leaving 8 bases of the junction unmatched. CDR3 sequence: CASIPGTSGRETYNEQFF. CDR3 DNA: TGTGCCAGCATCCCCGGGACTAGCGGGAGGGAAACCTACAATGAGCAGTTCTTC.

This clonotype was found a few times. The chain is built from TRBV5-1 and TRBJ1-1; D is uncertain. Trimming cost V 0 bases and J 7 bases, with 10 bases left between them. The CDR3 spans 13 residues. Per the germline V gene, CDR1 is SGHRS and CDR2 is YFSETQ. CDR3: CASSLDGGGEAFF. CDR3 nucleotide sequence: TGCGCCAGCAGCTTGGACGGAGGAGGTGAAGCTTTCTTT.

This clonotype has just a few counts. The chain carries TRBV19 and TRBJ2-1; 9 nucleotides agree with TRBD2. This CDR3 has 14 residues. The V gene end was trimmed by 5 bases and the J gene end by 8 bases; junction bases not matched to a gene: 7. Per germline, CDR1 LNHDA and CDR2 SQIVND (reference sequence). The CDR3 sequence: CASSSLAGLDEQFF. DNA of the CDR3: TGTGCCAGTAGTTCTCTAGCGGGGCTGGATGAGCAGTTCTTC.